This T cell receptor beta chain was sequenced during a study of beta chain features in type 1 diabetes. Study details: Analysis included 95 million to 140 million sorted cells drawn from all samples. Points from the study as a whole: Shortening that was moderate but significant affected the TCRB CDR3s of Type 1 diabetes patients in all four CD4+ subsets.

Between the trimmed V and J ends, which lost 5 bases and 3 bases, there was a span of 18 bases. Germline CDR1 SGHTA, CDR2 FQGTGA. This CDR3 is built from 16 residues. A note on this clone: Its matching antigen is unknown.

Staining for CD45RO/CCR7/CD25/CD127/CD95/CD27 allowed sorting of CD4+ naive, central memory, regulatory and stem cell-like memory cells. Investigators reverse transcribed all isolated RNA, so they sequenced expressed TCRB transcripts. TCRdb's copy holds only in-frame clones and misses some; the assay was immunoSEQ multiplex PCR. The sample has 640,000 or so clones, over 12% seen once. The rearrangement uses TRBV7-3 and TRBJ2-3; tentatively, D is TRBD2 (5 bases). The receptor was derived from a man younger than 35 with type 1 diabetes. Sequencing was done on a sample of naive CD4+ T cells from blood. For the CDR3, the DNA is TGTGCCAGCAGCCTTCAAGGGTCCCGAGGGACAGATACGCAGTATTTT. This encodes CASSLQGSRGTDTQYF.